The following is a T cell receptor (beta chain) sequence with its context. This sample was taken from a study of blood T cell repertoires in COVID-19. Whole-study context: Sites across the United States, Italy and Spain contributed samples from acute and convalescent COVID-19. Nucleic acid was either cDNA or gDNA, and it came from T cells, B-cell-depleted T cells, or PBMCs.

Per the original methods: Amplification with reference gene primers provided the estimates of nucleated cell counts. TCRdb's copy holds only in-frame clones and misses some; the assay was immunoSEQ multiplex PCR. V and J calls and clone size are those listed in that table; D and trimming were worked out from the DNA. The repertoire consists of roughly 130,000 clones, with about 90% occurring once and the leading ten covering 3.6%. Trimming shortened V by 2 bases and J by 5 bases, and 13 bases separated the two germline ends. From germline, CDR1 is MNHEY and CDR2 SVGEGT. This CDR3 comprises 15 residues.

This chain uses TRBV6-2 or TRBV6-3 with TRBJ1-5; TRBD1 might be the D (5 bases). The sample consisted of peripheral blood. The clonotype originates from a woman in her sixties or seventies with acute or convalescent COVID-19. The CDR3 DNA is TGTGCCAGCAGTTACAATATCCAGGGCTATCAGCCCCAGCATTTT. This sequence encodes CASSYNIQGYQPQHF.